One and the same sample provided the 5 T cell receptor beta chains below, sequenced in a study of prognosis after radiotherapy for stage I lung cancer. CDR3 of TCR beta was amplified from genomic DNA via a two-round multiplex PCR. Each TRBV and TRBJ gene had its own primer in the first PCR round. MiXCR, run by TCRdb on the multiplex PCR reads, gives a single entry per CDR3 protein. Of tens of thousands of distinct CDR3 sequences in the sample, approximately 25% were seen once. The material sequenced was PBMCs, taken before or after stereotactic body radiation therapy (not recorded which). These receptors originate from a donor older than 45 with non-small cell lung cancer.

At least ten counts were recorded for this clonotype. Here the CDR3 reads CASSATANTEAFF. The DNA for the CDR3 is TGTGCCAGCAGCGCGACGGCTAACACTGAAGCTTTCTTT. The chain employs TRBV3-1 and TRBJ1-1, with D hard to call. V lost 5 bases and J lost 2, with 9 bases in between. CDR1 is LGHDT, CDR2 YNNKEL, per germline (reference sequence). The CDR3 runs 13 residues.

In the case of this clonotype: This could be a read error, since a much larger clone is one nucleotide away. The genes are TRBV28 and TRBJ1-5, with D possibly matching TRBD1 (6 bases). This CDR3 is built from 17 residues. V was shortened by 3 bases and J by 2 bases, with 17 bases between the two germline ends. In germline, CDR1 is MDHEN, CDR2 SYDVKM. The CDR3 DNA is TGTGCCAGCAGTTTGGTGGGTAGGGGACATGGCAATCAGCCCCAGCATTTT. Translation: CASSLVGRGHGNQPQHF. The complete variable domain, with remaining parts taken from reference TRBV28 and TRBJ1-5, reads DVKVTQSSRYLVKRTGEKVFLECVQDMDHENMFWYRQDPGLGLRLIYFSYDVKMKEKGDIPEGYSVSREKKERFSLILESASTNQTSMYLCASSLVGRGHGNQPQHFGDGTRLSIL.

There are many counts of this clonotype. The CDR3 DNA is TGTGCCAGCAGCCCCAATGCCGGGACTCTTCGCTCCTACGAGCAGTACTTC. Amino acid sequence: CASSPNAGTLRSYEQYF. V is TRBV3-1 and J is TRBJ2-7, with D maybe TRBD2 (6 bases). The CDR3 runs 17 residues. V lost 4 bases and J 0 bases, leaving 19 bases between the germline ends. The germline V gene encodes CDR1 LGHDT and CDR2 YNNKEL (reference sequence).

In its sample, this clonotype was seen many times. The chain combines TRBV20-1 with TRBJ2-7, with TRBD2 matching 9 bases. J was trimmed by 9 bases and V by 5 bases; bases with no gene match: 8. Germline CDR1 DFQATT, CDR2 SNEGSKA (reference sequence). This CDR3 spans 12 amino acids. The CDR3: CSAPASGALQYF. In nucleotides, the CDR3 is TGCAGTGCTCCGGCTAGCGGGGCTCTGCAGTACTTC.

This clonotype was detected many times. The genes are TRBV10-3 and TRBJ1-5; D gene unclear. The germline CDR1 and CDR2 sequences are ENHRY and SYGVKD. The V end was cut by 6 bases, the J end by 4 bases, with 19 bases between. This CDR3 comprises 16 residues. The CDR3 bases are TGTGCCATCAGCACCTCGGAGGGTGGGGAAAATCAGCCCCAGCATTTT. Translating gives CAISTSEGGENQPQHF.